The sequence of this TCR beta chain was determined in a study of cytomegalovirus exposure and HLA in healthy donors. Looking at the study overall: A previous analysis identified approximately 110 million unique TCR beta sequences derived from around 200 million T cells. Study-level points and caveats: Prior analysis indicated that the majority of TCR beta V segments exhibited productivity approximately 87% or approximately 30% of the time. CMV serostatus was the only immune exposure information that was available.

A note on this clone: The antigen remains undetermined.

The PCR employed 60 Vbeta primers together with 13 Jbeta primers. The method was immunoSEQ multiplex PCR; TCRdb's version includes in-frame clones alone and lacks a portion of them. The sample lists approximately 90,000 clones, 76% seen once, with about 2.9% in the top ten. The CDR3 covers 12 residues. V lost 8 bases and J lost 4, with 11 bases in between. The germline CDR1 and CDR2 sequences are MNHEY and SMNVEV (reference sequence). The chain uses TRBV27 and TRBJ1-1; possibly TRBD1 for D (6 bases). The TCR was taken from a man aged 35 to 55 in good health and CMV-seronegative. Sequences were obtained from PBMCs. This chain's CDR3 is CASGRGGTEAFF. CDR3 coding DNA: TGTGCCAGCGGGAGGGGGGGCACTGAAGCTTTCTTT.